What follows are 20 T cell receptor beta chains derived from one specimen sequenced in a study of T cell changes during pregnancy in multiple sclerosis. The data were produced by immunoSEQ multiplex PCR, yet TCRdb's version contains in-frame clones alone and is incomplete. The table lists around 67,000 clones, 92% of them singletons. Sequencing was performed on peripheral blood, taken in the first trimester of pregnancy. All receptors derive from a female donor with multiple sclerosis, enrolled in a pregnancy study.

V usage is TRBV27 and J usage is TRBJ2-7, with D unclear. The CDR3 has 11 residues. Deletions cut 5 bases from V and 8 bases from J, with 10 bases between. Looked up from germline, CDR1 is MNHEY and CDR2 is SMNVEV (reference sequence). This CDR3 is CASSAGFKQYF. For the CDR3, the DNA is TGTGCCAGCAGTGCCGGTTTTAAGCAGTACTTC.

On this clone itself: Sequence at one end of the junction differs from germline and may be a read error. Additional DNA sequences in this sample encode the identical CDR3. The CDR3 reads CASSPTQLYGYTF. CDR3 nucleotide sequence: TGCGCCAGCAGTCCAACCCAACTCTATGGCTACACCTTC. The rearrangement links TRBV25-1 to TRBJ1-2; D gene unclear. The CDR3 has 13 residues. Germline values: CDR1 MGHDK, CDR2 SYGVNS.

V gene TRBV5-1 combines with J gene TRBJ2-7; 7 bases match TRBD2. The germline CDR1 and CDR2 sequences are SGHRS and YFSETQ. V gave up 4 bases and J gave up 2 bases; unmatched junction bases: 9. CDR3 length: 15 residues. CDR3 nucleotides: TGCGCCAGCAGCCCCTCTAGCGGAACAACCTACGAGCAGTACTTC. Its protein is CASSPSSGTTYEQYF.

Comments on this clone: One end of the junction fails to match germline, which may point to a read error. The V gene is TRBV27, the J gene TRBJ2-1; D might be TRBD2 (6 bases). The CDR3 spans 16 residues. CDR1 MNHEY and CDR2 SMNVEV come from the germline V gene (reference sequence). The CDR3 nucleotides read TGTGCCAGCAGTATATCGGGACTGGGGTTGGGGAATGAGCAGTTCTTC. Translation gives CASSISGLGLGNEQFF.

This clone was detected only once. The chain links TRBV18 to TRBJ2-7; no clear D gene. Trimming took 0 bases from V and 4 from J, leaving 7 bases between them. Germline V CDR1 and CDR2: KGHSH, LQKENI. The CDR3 extends over 13 amino acids. DNA of the CDR3: TGTGCCAGCTCACCACCGCGGAGATACGAGCAGTACTTC. It specifies CASSPPRRYEQYF.

The chain is built from TRBV7-8 and TRBJ1-5; D is uncertain. The CDR3 contains 13 residues. Germline CDR1 SGHVS, CDR2 FQNEAQ. The V end lost 0 bases, the J end lost 3 bases, and 3 bases lay between the germline ends. CDR3 nucleotides: TGTGCCAGCAGCTTAGCCCACAATCAGCCCCAGCATTTT. Translated, it gives CASSLAHNQPQHF.

V and J are TRBV21-1 and TRBJ2-5; the table's D call, TRBD1, has no DNA check behind it. TRBV21-1 is flagged as a pseudogene. The CDR3 totals 14 residues. CDR3: CASSPDRGQETQYF. CDR3 nucleotide sequence: TGTGCCAGCAGCCCCGACAGGGGGCAAGAGACCCAGTACTTC.

The DNA of the CDR3 is TGTGCCAGCAGCCCCTCGCCCCCTTTAGCGGTTATACAAGAGACCCAGTACTTC. Amino acids: CASSPSPPLAVIQETQYF. The chain employs TRBV7-6 and TRBJ2-5; D is perhaps TRBD2 (6 bases). Germline V CDR1 and CDR2: SGHVS, FNYEAQ. The CDR3 length is 18 residues. Trimming left V 5 bases short and J 2 bases short, with 24 bases between.

This chain joins TRBV2 and TRBJ1-5; D is undetermined. The germline V and J ends were trimmed by 6 bases and 2 bases, with 11 bases remaining between them. This CDR3 region has 14 residues. The germline V gene has CDR1 SNHLY and CDR2 FYNNEI. The CDR3 nucleotides are TGTGCCAGCAGCCCCCGGGTTCGCAATCAGCCCCAGCATTTT. Its protein is CASSPRVRNQPQHF.

V gene TRBV9 combines with J gene TRBJ1-2; possible D gene TRBD1, 5 bases. Trimming removed 0 bases from V and 1 base from J, with 10 bases in between. This CDR3 has 15 residues. The germline V gene encodes CDR1 SGDLS and CDR2 YYNGEE. CDR3 sequence: CASSVGQNSNYGYTF. CDR3 DNA sequence: TGTGCCAGCAGCGTAGGACAGAATAGTAACTATGGCTACACCTTC.

V and J are TRBV6-1 and TRBJ1-5, with TRBD1 matching over 8 bases. V shed 6 bases, J shed 9 bases, and the junction held 7 bases outside the gene matches. Germline values: CDR1 MNHNS, CDR2 SASEGT. The CDR3 contains 13 residues. CDR3 in DNA: TGTGCCAGCAGCGAAATTGGGACAGGGCCCCAGCATTTT. Encoded protein: CASSEIGTGPQHF.

The CDR3 loop is CASSPGYGTEAFF. CDR3 sequence (DNA): TGTGCCAGTAGCCCAGGGTATGGAACTGAAGCTTTCTTT. V and J are TRBV19 and TRBJ1-1; a possible D gene is TRBD1 (5 bases). Trimming shortened V by 6 bases and J by 5 bases, and 13 bases separated the two germline ends. The CDR3 runs to 13 residues. Germline CDR1 LNHDA, CDR2 SQIVND (reference sequence).

The V and J genes are TRBV6-5 and TRBJ2-1; 8 nucleotides align to TRBD2. The CDR3 extends over 14 amino acids. Germline lookup yields CDR1 MNHEY and CDR2 SVGAGI. The V gene end was trimmed by 3 bases and the J gene end by 3 bases; junction bases not matched to a gene: 1. The CDR3 bases are TGTGCCAGCAGTTATAGCGGGAACTACAATGAGCAGTTCTTC. Its translation: CASSYSGNYNEQFF.

The chain links TRBV30 to TRBJ1-4, with 8 bases fitting TRBD1. The CDR3 is 15 residues long. Germline V gene lookup returns CDR1 GTSNPN and CDR2 SVGIG (reference sequence). V dropped 2 bases and J dropped 7; count of bases not matched to a gene: 9. The CDR3 nucleotides are TGTGCCTGGAGTCTGCGGACAGGGCAAAGTGAAAAACTGTTTTTT. This encodes CAWSLRTGQSEKLFF. The entire variable domain, with the rest obtained from reference TRBV30 and TRBJ1-4, is as follows: SQTIHQWPATLVQPVGSPLSLECTVEGTSNPNLYWYRQAAGRGLQLLFYSVGIGQISSEVPQNLSASRPQDRQFILSSKKLLLSDSGFYLCAWSLRTGQSEKLFFGSGTQLSVL.

The chain carries TRBV18 and TRBJ2-7; 11 bases line up with TRBD2. The CDR3 length is 14 residues. Trimming took 2 bases from V and 8 from J; bases not matched to a gene: 5. Germline values: CDR1 KGHSH, CDR2 LQKENI. The CDR3 loop reads CASSPVLAGDQQYF. The DNA for the CDR3 is TGTGCCAGCTCACCAGTACTAGCGGGAGACCAGCAGTACTTC.

The chain couples TRBV25-1 to TRBJ2-1; 15 bases are a match to TRBD2. The length of the CDR3 is 17 residues. With 7 bases clipped from V and 0 bases from J, the junction kept 4 bases outside the gene matches. The germline V gene has CDR1 MGHDK and CDR2 SYGVNS. The CDR3 is CASTGTSGRSSYNEQFF. The CDR3 bases are TGTGCCAGCACTGGGACTAGCGGGAGGTCCTCCTACAATGAGCAGTTCTTC.

The chain recombines TRBV9 with TRBJ2-1; 8 positions agree with TRBD2. CDR3 length: 15 amino acids. The junction had 7 bases not matched to a gene; V was cut back by 3 bases and J by 5 bases. CDR1 and CDR2 (germline): SGDLS, YYNGEE. The CDR3 is CASSAGLDNNNEQFF. The CDR3 nucleotides read TGTGCCAGCAGCGCGGGACTAGACAATAACAATGAGCAGTTCTTC.

To note about this clone: A junction end diverges from the germline sequence, so it may reflect a read error. The chain joins TRBV5-4 to TRBJ1-1, with 8 bases matching TRBD1. The CDR3 runs to 14 residues. Germline V CDR1 and CDR2: SGHNT, YYREEE (reference sequence). The CDR3 here is CASSQTTGDTEAFF. CDR3 nucleotides: TGCGCCAGCAGCCAGACGACAGGGGACACTGAAGCTTTCTTT.

The chain links TRBV19 to TRBJ1-5; no clear D. Germline V gene sequence: CDR1 LNHDA, CDR2 SQIVND (reference sequence). Trimming left V 6 bases short and J 0 bases short, with 18 bases between. The CDR3 covers 17 residues. The CDR3 loop is CASSPIDRLNSNQPQHF. The CDR3 region has the DNA TGTGCCAGTAGCCCTATTGACCGACTCAATAGCAATCAGCCCCAGCATTTT.

V gene TRBV27 combines with J gene TRBJ1-1; 11 bases agree with TRBD1. Trimming took 7 bases from V and 7 from J; bases not matched to a gene: 8. Germline CDR1 reads MNHEY; CDR2 reads SMNVEV (reference sequence). The CDR3 runs to 14 residues. This CDR3 is CASIQDRGRGEAFF. In DNA, the CDR3 is TGTGCCAGCATTCAGGACAGGGGGCGCGGTGAAGCTTTCTTT.